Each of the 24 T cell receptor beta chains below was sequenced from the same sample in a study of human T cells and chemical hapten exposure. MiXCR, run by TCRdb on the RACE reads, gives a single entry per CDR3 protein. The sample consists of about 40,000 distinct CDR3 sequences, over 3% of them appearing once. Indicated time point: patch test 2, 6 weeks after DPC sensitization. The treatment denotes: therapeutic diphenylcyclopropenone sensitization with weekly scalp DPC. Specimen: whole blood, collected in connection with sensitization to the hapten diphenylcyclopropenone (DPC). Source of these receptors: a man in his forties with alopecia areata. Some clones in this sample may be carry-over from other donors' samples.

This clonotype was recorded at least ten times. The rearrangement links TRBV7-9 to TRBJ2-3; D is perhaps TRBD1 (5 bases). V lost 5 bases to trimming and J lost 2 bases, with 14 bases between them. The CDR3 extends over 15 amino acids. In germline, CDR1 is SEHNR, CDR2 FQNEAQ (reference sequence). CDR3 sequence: CASSPRALPTDTQYF. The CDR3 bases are TGTGCCAGCAGCCCCAGGGCCTTACCCACAGATACGCAGTATTTT.

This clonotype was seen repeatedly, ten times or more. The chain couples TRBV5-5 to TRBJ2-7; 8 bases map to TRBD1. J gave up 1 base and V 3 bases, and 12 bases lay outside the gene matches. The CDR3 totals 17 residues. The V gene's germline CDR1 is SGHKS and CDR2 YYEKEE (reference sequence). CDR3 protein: CASSSAPGQGSSYEQYF. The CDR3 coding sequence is TGTGCCAGCAGCTCGGCCCCCGGACAGGGTAGTTCCTACGAGCAGTACTTC.

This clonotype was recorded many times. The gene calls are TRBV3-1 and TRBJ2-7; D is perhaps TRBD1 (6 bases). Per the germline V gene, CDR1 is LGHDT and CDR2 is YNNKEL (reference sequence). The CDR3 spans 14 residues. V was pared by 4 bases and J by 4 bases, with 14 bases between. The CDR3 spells CASSRTGTKYEQYF. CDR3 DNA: TGTGCCAGCAGCCGTACCGGGACAAAGTACGAGCAGTACTTC.

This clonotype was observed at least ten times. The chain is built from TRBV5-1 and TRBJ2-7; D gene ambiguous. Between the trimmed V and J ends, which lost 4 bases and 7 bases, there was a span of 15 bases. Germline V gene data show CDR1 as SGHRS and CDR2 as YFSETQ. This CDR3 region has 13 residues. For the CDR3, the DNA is TGCGCCAGCAGCCCCGTGTACGGTAGAGAGCAGTACTTC. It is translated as CASSPVYGREQYF.

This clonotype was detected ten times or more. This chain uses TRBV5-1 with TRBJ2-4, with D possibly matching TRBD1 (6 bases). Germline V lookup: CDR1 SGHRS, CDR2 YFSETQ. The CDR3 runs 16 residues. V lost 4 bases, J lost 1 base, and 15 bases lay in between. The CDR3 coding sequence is TGCGCCAGCAGCGCCGGACAGCTGGGGGCCAAAAACATTCAGTACTTC. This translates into CASSAGQLGAKNIQYF.

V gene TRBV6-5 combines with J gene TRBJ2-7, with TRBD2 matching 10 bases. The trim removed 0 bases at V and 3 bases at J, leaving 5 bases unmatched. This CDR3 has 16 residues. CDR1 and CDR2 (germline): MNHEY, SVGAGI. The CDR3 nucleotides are TGTGCCAGCAGTTACTCGTTGTCTAGCGGGAGCTACGAGCAGTACTTC. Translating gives CASSYSLSSGSYEQYF.

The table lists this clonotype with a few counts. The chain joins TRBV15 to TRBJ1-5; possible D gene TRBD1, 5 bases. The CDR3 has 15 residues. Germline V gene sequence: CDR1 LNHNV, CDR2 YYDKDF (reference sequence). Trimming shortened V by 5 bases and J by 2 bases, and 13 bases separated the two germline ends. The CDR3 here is CATSHARGGNQPQHF. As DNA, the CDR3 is TGTGCCACCAGCCATGCGAGGGGAGGCAATCAGCCCCAGCATTTT.

CDR3 loop: CASLRDRGNTEAFF. In nucleotides, the CDR3 is TGTGCCAGCCTCCGGGACAGAGGGAACACTGAAGCTTTCTTT. This chain uses TRBV6-1 with TRBJ1-1; TRBD1 aligns across 7 bases. Germline V gene lookup returns CDR1 MNHNS and CDR2 SASEGT. CDR3 length: 14 amino acids. The trim removed 8 bases at V and 1 base at J, leaving 7 bases unmatched.

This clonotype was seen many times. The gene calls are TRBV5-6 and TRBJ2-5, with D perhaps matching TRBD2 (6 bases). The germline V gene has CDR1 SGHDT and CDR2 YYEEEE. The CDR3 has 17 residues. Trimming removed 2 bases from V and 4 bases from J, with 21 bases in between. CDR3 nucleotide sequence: TGTGCCAGCAGCTTAAAACGGGGGACGCCCGGTACAGAGACCCAGTACTTC. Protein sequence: CASSLKRGTPGTETQYF.

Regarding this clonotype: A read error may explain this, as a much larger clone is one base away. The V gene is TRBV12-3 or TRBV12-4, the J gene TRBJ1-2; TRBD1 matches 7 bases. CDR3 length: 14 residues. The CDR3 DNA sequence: TGTGCCAACAGTTTTATCAGGGGGGACTATGGCTACACCTTC. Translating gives CANSFIRGDYGYTF.

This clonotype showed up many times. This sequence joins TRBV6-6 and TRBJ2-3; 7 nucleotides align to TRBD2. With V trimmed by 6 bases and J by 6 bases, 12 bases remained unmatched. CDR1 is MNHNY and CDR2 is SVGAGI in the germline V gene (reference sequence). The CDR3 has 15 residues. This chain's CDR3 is CASSKLASVGDTQYF. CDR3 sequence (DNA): TGTGCCAGCAGCAAACTAGCGTCTGTCGGGGATACGCAGTATTTT.

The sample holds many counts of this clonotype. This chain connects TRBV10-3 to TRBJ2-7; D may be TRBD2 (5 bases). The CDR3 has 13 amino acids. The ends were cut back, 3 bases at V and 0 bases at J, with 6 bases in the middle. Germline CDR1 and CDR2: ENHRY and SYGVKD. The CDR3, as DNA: TGTGCCATCAGTGAAAGCGGCTCCTACGAGCAGTACTTC. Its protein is CAISESGSYEQYF.

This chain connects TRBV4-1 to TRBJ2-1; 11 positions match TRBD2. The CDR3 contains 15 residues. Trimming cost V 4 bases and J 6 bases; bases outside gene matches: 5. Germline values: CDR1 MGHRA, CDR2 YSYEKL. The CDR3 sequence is CASSPTSGNANEQFF. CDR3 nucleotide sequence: TGCGCCAGCAGCCCGACTAGCGGGAACGCCAATGAGCAGTTCTTC.

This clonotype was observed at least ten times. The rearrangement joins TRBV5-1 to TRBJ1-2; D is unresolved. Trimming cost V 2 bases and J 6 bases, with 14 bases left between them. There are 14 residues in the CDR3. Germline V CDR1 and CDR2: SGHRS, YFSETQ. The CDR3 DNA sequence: TGCGCCAGCAGCTTAGGTCAGAACTCCAATGGCTACACCTTC. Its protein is CASSLGQNSNGYTF.

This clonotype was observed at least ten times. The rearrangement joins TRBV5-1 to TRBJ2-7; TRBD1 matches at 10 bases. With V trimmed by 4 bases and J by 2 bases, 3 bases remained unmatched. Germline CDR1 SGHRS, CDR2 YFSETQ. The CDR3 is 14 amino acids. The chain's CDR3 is CASSTGQGTYEQYF. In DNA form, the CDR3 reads TGCGCCAGCAGCACGGGACAGGGGACCTACGAGCAGTACTTC. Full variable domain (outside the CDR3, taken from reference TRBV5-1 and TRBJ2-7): KAGVTQTPRYLIKTRGQQVTLSCSPISGHRSVSWYQQTPGQGLQFLFEYFSETQRNKGNFPGRFSGRQFSNSRSEMNVSTLELGDSALYLCASSTGQGTYEQYFGPGTRLTVT.

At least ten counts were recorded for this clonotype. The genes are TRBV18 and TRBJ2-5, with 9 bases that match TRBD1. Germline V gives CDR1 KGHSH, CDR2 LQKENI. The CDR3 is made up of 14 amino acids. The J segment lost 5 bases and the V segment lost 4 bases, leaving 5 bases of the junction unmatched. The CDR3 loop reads CASSLTGGQETQYF. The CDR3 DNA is TGTGCCAGCTCACTGACAGGGGGTCAGGAGACCCAGTACTTC.

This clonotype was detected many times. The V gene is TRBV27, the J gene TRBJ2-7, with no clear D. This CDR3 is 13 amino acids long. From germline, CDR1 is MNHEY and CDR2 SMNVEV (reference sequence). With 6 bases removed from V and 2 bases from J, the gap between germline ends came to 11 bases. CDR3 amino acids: CASSVGSPYEQYF. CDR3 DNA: TGTGCCAGCAGCGTGGGGTCTCCCTACGAGCAGTACTTC.

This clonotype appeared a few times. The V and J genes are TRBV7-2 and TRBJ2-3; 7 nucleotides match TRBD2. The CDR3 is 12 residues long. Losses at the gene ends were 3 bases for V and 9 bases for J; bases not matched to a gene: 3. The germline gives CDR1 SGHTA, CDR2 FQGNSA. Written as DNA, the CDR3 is TGTGCCAGCAGCTTCCCTAGCGGCACGCAGTATTTT. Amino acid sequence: CASSFPSGTQYF.

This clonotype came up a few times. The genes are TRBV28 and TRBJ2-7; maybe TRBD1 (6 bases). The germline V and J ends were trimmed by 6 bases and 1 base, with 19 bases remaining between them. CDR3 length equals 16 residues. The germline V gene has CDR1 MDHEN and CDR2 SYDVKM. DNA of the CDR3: TGTGCCAGCAGCTACCTTACAGGGAGTAAGTCCTACGAGCAGTACTTC. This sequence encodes CASSYLTGSKSYEQYF.

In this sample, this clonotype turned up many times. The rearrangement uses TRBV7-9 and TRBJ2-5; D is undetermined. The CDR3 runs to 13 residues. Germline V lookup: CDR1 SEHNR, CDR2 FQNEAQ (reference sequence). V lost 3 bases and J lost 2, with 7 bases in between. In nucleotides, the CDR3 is TGTGCCAGCAGCTTTGGGGAACAAGAGACCCAGTACTTC. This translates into CASSFGEQETQYF.

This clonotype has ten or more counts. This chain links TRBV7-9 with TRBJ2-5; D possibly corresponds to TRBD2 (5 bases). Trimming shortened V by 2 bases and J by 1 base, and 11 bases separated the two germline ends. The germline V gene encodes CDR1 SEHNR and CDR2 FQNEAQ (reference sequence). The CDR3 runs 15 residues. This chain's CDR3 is CASSLYVGGQETQYF. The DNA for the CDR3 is TGTGCCAGCAGCTTATATGTAGGAGGCCAAGAGACCCAGTACTTC.

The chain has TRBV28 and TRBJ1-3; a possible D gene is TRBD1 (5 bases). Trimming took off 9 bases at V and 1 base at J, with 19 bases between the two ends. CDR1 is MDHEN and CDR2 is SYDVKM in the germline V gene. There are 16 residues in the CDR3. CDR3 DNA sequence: TGTGCCAGTATGGTTGGGGCCAGGGTATCTGGAAACACCATATATTTT. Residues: CASMVGARVSGNTIYF.

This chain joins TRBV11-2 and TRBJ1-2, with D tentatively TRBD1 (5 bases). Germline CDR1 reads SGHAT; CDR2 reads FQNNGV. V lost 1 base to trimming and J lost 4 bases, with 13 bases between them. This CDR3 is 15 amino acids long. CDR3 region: CASSLAQGVAYGYTF. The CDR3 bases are TGTGCCAGCAGCTTAGCCCAGGGAGTTGCCTATGGCTACACCTTC. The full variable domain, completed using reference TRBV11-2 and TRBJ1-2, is EAGVAQSPRYKIIEKRQSVAFWCNPISGHATLYWYQQILGQGPKLLIQFQNNGVVDDSQLPKDRFSAERLKGVDSTLKIQPAKLEDSAVYLCASSLAQGVAYGYTFGSGTRLTVV.

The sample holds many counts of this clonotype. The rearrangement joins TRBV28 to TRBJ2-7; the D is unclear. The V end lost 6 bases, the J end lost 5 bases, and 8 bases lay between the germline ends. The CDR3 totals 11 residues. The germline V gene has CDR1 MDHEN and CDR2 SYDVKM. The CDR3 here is CASSRADEQYF. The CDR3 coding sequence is TGTGCCAGCAGCCGCGCAGACGAGCAGTACTTC.